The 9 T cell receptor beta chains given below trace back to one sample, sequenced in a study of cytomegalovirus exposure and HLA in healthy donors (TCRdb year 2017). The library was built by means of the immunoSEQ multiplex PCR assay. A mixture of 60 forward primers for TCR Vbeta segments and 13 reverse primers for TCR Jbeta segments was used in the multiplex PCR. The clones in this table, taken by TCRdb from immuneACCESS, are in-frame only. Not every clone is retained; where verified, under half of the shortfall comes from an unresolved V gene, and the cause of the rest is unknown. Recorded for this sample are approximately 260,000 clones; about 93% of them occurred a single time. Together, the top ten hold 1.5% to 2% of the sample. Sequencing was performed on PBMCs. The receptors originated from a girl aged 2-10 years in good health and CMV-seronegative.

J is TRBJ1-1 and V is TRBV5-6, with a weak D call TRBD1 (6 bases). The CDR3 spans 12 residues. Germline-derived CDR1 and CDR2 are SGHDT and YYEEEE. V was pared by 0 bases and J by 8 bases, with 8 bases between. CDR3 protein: CASSLGTDEAFF. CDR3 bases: TGTGCCAGCAGCTTGGGGACAGACGAAGCTTTCTTT.

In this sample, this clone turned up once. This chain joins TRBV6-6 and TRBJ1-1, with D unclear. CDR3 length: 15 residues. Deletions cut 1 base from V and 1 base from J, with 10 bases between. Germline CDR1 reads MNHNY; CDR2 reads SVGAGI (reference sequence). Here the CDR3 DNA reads TGTGCCAGCAGTTACTTATTGGAGTCGAACACTGAAGCTTTCTTT. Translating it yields CASSYLLESNTEAFF.

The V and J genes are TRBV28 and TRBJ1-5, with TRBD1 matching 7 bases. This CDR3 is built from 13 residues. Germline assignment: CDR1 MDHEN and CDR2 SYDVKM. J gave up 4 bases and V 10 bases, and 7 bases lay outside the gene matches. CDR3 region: CAMGEQGNQPQHF. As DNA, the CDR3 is TGTGCCATGGGGGAACAGGGGAATCAGCCCCAGCATTTT.

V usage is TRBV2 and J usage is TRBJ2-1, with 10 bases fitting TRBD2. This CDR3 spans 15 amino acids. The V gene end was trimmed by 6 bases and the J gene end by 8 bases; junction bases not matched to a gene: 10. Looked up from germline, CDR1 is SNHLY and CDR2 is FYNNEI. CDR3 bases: TGTGCCAGCAGCCCCAGCGGGGGGGCCGAGTATGAGCAGTTCTTC. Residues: CASSPSGGAEYEQFF.

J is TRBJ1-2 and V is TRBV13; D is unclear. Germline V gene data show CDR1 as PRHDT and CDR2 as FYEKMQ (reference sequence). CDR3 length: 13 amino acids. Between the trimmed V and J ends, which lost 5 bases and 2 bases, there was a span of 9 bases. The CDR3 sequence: CASSPGLNYGYTF. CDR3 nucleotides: TGTGCCAGCAGCCCTGGACTCAACTATGGCTACACCTTC. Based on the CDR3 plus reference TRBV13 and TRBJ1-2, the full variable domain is AAGVIQSPRHLIKEKRETATLKCYPIPRHDTVYWYQQGPGQDPQFLISFYEKMQSDKGSIPDRFSAQQFSDYHSELNMSSLELGDSALYFCASSPGLNYGYTFGSGTRLTVV.

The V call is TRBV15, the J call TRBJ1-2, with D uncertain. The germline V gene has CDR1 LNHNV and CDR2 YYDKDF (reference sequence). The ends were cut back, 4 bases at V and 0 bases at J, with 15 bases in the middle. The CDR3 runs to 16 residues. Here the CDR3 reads CATSIVGALPNYGYTF. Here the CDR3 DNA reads TGTGCCACCAGCATTGTAGGAGCGCTCCCTAACTATGGCTACACCTTC.

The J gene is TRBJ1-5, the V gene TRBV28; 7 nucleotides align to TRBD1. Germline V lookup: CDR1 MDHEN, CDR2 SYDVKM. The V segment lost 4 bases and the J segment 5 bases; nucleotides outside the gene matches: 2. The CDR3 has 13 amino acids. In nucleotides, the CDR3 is TGTGCCAGCAGTTCAGGGGGTTATCAGCCCCAGCATTTT. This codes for CASSSGGYQPQHF.

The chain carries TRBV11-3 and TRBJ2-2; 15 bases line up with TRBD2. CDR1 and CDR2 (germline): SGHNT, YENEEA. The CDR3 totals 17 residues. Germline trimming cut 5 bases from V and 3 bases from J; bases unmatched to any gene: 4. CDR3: CASSRTSGRVHTGELFF. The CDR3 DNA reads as TGTGCCAGCAGCAGGACTAGCGGGAGGGTTCACACCGGGGAGCTGTTTTTT.

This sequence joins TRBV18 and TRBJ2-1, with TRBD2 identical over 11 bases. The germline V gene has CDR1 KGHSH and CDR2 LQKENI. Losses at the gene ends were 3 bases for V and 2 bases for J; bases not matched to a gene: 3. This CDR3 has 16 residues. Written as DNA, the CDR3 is TGTGCCAGCTCACCGCCACTAGCGGGGGCCTACAATGAGCAGTTCTTC. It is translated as CASSPPLAGAYNEQFF. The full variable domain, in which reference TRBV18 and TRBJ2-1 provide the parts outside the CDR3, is NAGVMQNPRHLVRRRGQEARLRCSPMKGHSHVYWYRQLPEEGLKFMVYLQKENIIDESGMPKERFSAEFPKEGPSILRIQQVVRGDSAAYFCASSPPLAGAYNEQFFGPGTRLTVL.